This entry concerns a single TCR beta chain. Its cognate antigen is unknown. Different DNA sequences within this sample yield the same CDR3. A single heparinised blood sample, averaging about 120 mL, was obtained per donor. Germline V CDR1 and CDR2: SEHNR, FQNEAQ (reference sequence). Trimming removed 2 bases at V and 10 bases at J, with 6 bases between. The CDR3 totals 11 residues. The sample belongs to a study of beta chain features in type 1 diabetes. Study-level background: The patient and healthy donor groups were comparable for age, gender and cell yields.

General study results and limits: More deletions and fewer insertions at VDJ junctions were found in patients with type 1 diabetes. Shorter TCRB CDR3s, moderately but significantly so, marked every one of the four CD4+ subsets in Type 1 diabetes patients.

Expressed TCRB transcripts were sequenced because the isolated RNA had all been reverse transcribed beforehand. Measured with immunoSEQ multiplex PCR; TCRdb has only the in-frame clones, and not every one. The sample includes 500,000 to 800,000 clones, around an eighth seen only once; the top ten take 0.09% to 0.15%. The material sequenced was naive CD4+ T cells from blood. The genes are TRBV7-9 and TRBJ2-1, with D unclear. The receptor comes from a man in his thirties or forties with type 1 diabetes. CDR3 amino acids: CASSLLGEQFF. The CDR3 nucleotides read TGTGCCAGCAGCTTACTCGGAGAGCAGTTCTTC.